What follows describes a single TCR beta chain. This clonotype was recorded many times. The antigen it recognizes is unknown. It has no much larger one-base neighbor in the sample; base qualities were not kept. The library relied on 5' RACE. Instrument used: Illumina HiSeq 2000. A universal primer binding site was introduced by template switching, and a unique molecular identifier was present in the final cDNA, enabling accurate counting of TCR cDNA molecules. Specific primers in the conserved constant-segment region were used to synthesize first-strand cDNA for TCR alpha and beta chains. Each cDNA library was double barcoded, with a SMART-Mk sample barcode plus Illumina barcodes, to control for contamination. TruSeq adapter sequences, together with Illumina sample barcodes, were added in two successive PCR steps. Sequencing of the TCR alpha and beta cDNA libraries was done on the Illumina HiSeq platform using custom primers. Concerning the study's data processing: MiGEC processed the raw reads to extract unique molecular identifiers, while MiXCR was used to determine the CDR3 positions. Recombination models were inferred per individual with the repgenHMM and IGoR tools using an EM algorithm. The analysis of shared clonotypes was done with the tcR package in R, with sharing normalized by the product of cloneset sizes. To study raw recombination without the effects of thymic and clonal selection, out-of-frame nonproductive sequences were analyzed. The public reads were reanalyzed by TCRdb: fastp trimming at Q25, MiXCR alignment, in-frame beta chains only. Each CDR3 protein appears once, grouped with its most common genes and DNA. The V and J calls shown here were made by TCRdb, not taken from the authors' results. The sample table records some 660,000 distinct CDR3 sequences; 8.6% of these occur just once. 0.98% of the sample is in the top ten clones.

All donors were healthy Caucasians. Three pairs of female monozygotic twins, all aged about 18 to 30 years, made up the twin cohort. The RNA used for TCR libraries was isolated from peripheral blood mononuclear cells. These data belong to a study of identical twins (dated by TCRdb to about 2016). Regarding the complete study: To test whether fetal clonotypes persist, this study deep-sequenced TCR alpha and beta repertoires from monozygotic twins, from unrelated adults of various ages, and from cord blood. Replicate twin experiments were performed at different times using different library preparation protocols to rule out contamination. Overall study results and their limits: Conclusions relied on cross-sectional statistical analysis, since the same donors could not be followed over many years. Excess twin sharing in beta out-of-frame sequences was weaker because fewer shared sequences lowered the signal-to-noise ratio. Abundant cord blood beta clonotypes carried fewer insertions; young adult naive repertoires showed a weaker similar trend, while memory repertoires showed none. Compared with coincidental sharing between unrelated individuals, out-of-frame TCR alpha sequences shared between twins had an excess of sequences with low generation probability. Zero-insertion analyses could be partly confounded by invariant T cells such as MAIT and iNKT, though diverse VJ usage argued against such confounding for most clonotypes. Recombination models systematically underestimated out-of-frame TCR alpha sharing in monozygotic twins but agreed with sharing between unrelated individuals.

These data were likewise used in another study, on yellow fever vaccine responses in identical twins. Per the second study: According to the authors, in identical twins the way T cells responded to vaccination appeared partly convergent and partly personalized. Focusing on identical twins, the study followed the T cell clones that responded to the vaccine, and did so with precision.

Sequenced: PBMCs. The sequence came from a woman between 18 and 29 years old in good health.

The nucleotides are TGTGCCAGCAGCCTGCGACTAGCGGACGAGCAGTACTTC. Translated, this is CASSLRLADEQYF. The V and J segments used are TRBV7-9 and TRBJ2-7; 9 of the junction bases match TRBD2. The CDR3 numbers 13 residues from cysteine through phenylalanine. Only the CDR3 DNA is retained, 39 bases long and in frame from the first base. The germline V gene encodes CDR1 SEHNR and CDR2 FQNEAQ (reference sequence). Relative to germline, V is missing 5 bases and J is missing 5 bases, with 4 bases of the junction outside any gene match.